This entry concerns a single T cell receptor (beta chain). In this sample, this clonotype turned up a few times. Its antigen target is currently unknown. No base quality values were provided; no much bigger clone lies one nucleotide off. The approximately 39 donors, aged about 6 to 100 years, were systemically healthy Caucasian individuals from Russia. About 10 milliliters of peripheral blood were collected from each donor into EDTA-treated Vacutainer tubes. PBMCs were isolated by Ficoll-Paque density-gradient centrifugation, with at least 6 million obtained per sample. Total RNA, at least 5 micrograms per sample, was extracted from PBMCs with Trizol reagent. The percentages of naive CD45RAhigh/CD27high T cells were determined by flow cytometry on a PBMC aliquot from every donor. This specimen belongs to a study of blood T cells in healthy people across ages (dated by TCRdb to the mid-2010s). In terms of the full investigation: In model experiments, roughly one uniquely barcoded TCR beta cDNA molecule per two T cells was captured by template switching. To avoid experimental bias, donors of different ages were randomly spread across the sequencing lanes. Donors were grouped into four age groups: young (average about 15 years), middle-aged (39), aged (around 62) and long-lived (82). Age-related changes in TCR beta repertoire diversity were measured in the study by deep sequencing normalized with unique cDNA molecular identifiers. For two donors (one aged 18 to 29 and one aged 80 or older), the study analyzed two additional independent replicas of 1 million unique cDNA reads from the same blood draw.

The method was 5' RACE. The reads were generated on an Illumina HiSeq 2500. A second PCR of roughly 7 to 12 cycles was performed with a sample-barcoded 5' primer and a J-beta primer mix. A unique molecular identifier was introduced onto each TCR beta cDNA molecule by a template-switch 5' adaptor carrying 12 random nucleotides. Each sample yielded at least 3 million CDR3-containing paired-end reads. The Mint cDNA synthesis kit, primed by a TRBC-specific oligonucleotide, was used to synthesize first-strand cDNA from all RNA. All cDNA was treated with uracil-DNA glycosylase and then went through a first 18-cycle PCR with the universal primers M1SS and BC2_uni_R. In the authors' own workflow: Normalization of each sample was performed by random selection of 1 million high-quality reads, each carrying a distinct molecular identifier. Reads sharing molecular identifiers were discarded rather than binned into consensus sequences. MiTCR, set to a Q25 quality threshold and the strictest error-elimination algorithm, was used for CDR3 identification, clonotype clustering and error correction. A nonparametric unseen species model with Euler transformation was used to estimate lower-bound total TCR beta diversity. In-frame beta chains were kept once TCRdb had trimmed the public reads at Q25 with fastp and called clones with MiXCR. Rows are unified per CDR3 protein, each entry keeping the most common DNA and genes. The V and J calls follow TCRdb's processing rather than the paper's. The sample table records 850,000 to 1,300,000 distinct CDR3 sequences; under 55% of these occur just once. The ten largest account for approximately 17% of the sample.

What the research found in general, with its limitations: Donor CMV infection status was unknown, potentially confounding age-related changes in expanded clonotypes. Conclusive comparison of naive and antigen-experienced compartments was prevented by the profiling of bulk unsorted PBMCs. Observed TCR beta diversity correlated strongly with the percentage of naive T cells measured by flow cytometry. Observed TCR beta diversity per million T cells fell roughly linearly with age, and a significant reduction was already apparent by age approximately 41. Estimates of total diversity based on one million sequenced T cells were regarded as lower bounds and as underestimates. Compared with the aged group, the long-lived group had more naive CD4+ T cells, fewer expanded clones and increased TCR diversity, a pattern suggesting age selection.

Sequencing was done on a sample of blood. This TCR was sampled from an older woman in good health.

The CDR3 in this case is CASTVSVQGNEQFF. The nucleotides are TGTGCCAGCACCGTATCCGTACAGGGGAATGAGCAGTTCTTC. The chain is assembled from TRBV7-6 and TRBJ2-1; 7 nucleotides in the junction match TRBD1. Its CDR3 holds 14 amino acids, cysteine through phenylalanine. The only DNA kept is the CDR3, 42 bases in frame from the first base. V and J are trimmed by 7 bases and 7 bases, and the gene matches miss 10 bases of the junction. Looking up the germline V gene yields CDR1 SGHVS and CDR2 FNYEAQ.